A single sample gave rise to the 27 T cell receptor beta chains below, sequenced in a study. Tregs were sorted as CD4+CD25+CD127-/low cells. From the 5' RACE reads, TCRdb called clonotypes with MiXCR, one entry per CDR3 protein. Of around 34,000 distinct CDR3 sequences listed, around 27% are singletons. The sequencing input was tumor-infiltrating Tregs sorted from the breast tumor. These receptors all stem from a female donor with breast cancer.

This clonotype was recorded a few times. The chain is built from TRBV12-3 or TRBV12-4 and TRBJ1-5; D gene uncertain. The CDR3 is 15 amino acids. With 4 bases removed from V and 7 bases from J, the gap between germline ends came to 17 bases. The CDR3 bases are TGTGCCAGCAGTTGGAGCGGACGGACCCACCAGCCCCAGCATTTT. Its protein is CASSWSGRTHQPQHF.

As for this clonotype: This may stem from a read error, because a much larger clone lies one nucleotide away. The chain combines TRBV9 with TRBJ1-2, with 11 bases that match TRBD1. Germline V CDR1 and CDR2: SGDLS, YYNGEE. The CDR3 loop spans 18 amino acids. DNA of the CDR3: TGTGCCAGCGGCGTAGGTTCCGGGACAGGGGGAAAACTCCATGGCTACACCTTC. The encoded protein is CASGVGSGTGGKLHGYTF.

The chain couples TRBV5-5 to TRBJ2-7, with D possibly matching TRBD1 (5 bases). Trimming took 5 bases from V and 1 from J, leaving 10 bases between them. CDR3 length equals 13 residues. Germline loops: CDR1 SGHKS, CDR2 YYEKEE (reference sequence). This CDR3 reads CASSWQGSYEQYF. CDR3 nucleotides: TGTGCCAGCAGTTGGCAGGGTTCCTACGAGCAGTACTTC. Drawing the rest from reference TRBV5-5 and TRBJ2-7, the complete variable domain is DAGVTQSPTHLIKTRGQQVTLRCSPISGHKSVSWYQQVLGQGPQFIFQYYEKEERGRGNFPDRFSARQFPNYSSELNVNALLLGDSALYLCASSWQGSYEQYFGPGTRLTVT.

This clonotype has only a few counts. V is TRBV6-1 and J is TRBJ2-7; D perhaps matches TRBD2 (6 bases). V lost 3 bases and J lost 7, with 22 bases in between. Germline V lookup: CDR1 MNHNS, CDR2 SASEGT. This CDR3 region has 16 residues. As DNA, the CDR3 is TGTGCCAGCAGTGATGCCAGGCGGGACCCCCTCCGGGAGCAGTACTTC. Protein: CASSDARRDPLREQYF.

This clonotype has only a few counts. The gene calls are TRBV5-1 and TRBJ2-1, with 8 positions matching TRBD1. Germline V lookup: CDR1 SGHRS, CDR2 YFSETQ. The J segment lost 6 bases and the V segment lost 4 bases, leaving 9 bases of the junction unmatched. The length of the CDR3 is 15 residues. CDR3 nucleotide sequence: TGCGCCAGCAGCCCCCGCGGACAGGGATCCAATGAGCAGTTCTTC. Translated: CASSPRGQGSNEQFF.

This clonotype occurred many times. The J gene is TRBJ1-1, the V gene TRBV19; TRBD1 matches at 8 bases. The V gene end was trimmed by 3 bases and the J gene end by 0 bases; junction bases not matched to a gene: 6. CDR3 size: 16 residues. The germline gives CDR1 LNHDA, CDR2 SQIVND (reference sequence). The CDR3 coding sequence is TGTGCCAGTAGTATTTGGACAGGGTCCCTGAACACTGAAGCTTTCTTT. Protein sequence: CASSIWTGSLNTEAFF.

This clonotype was detected only a few times. V gene TRBV7-3 combines with J gene TRBJ2-5; 9 bases are shared with TRBD1. CDR3 length: 13 residues. CDR1 is SGHTA, CDR2 FQGTGA, per germline. The junction had 0 bases not matched to a gene; V was cut back by 2 bases and J by 5 bases. The CDR3 DNA reads TGTGCCAGCAGCTTAGGACAGGGGGAGACCCAGTACTTC. It codes for CASSLGQGETQYF.

This clonotype showed up many times. The J gene is TRBJ2-1, the V gene TRBV15; TRBD2 matches 7 bases. Per the germline V gene, CDR1 is LNHNV and CDR2 is YYDKDF (reference sequence). The V segment lost 1 base and the J segment 4 bases; nucleotides outside the gene matches: 7. CDR3 length: 16 amino acids. Here the CDR3 DNA reads TGTGCCACCAGCAGAGTAGGGACTAAAAATTACAATGAGCAGTTCTTC. Translation: CATSRVGTKNYNEQFF.

This clonotype was seen ten or more times. This sequence joins TRBV6-5 and TRBJ2-1, with 7 bases aligning to TRBD1. Losses at the gene ends were 6 bases for V and 4 bases for J; bases not matched to a gene: 3. CDR1 and CDR2 (germline): MNHEY, SVGAGI. The CDR3 has 13 residues. The CDR3 loop is CASSRGQYNEQFF. The CDR3 DNA follows: TGTGCCAGCAGCCGGGGACAGTACAATGAGCAGTTCTTC.

The chain has TRBV14 and TRBJ1-1, with unresolved D. This CDR3 is 13 amino acids long. Trimming stripped 4 bases from V and 5 bases from J, with 11 bases between. Per germline, CDR1 SGHDN and CDR2 FVKESK. CDR3 DNA sequence: TGTGCCAGCAGCCGCCGGCGGCCTACTGAAGCTTTCTTT. Translated, it gives CASSRRRPTEAFF. Based on the CDR3 plus reference TRBV14 and TRBJ1-1, the full variable domain is EAGVTQFPSHSVIEKGQTVTLRCDPISGHDNLYWYRRVMGKEIKFLLHFVKESKQDESGMPNNRFLAERTGGTYSTLKVQPAELEDSGVYFCASSRRRPTEAFFGQGTRLTVV.

J is TRBJ1-5 and V is TRBV6-5, with D possibly matching TRBD1 (6 bases). The germline gives CDR1 MNHEY, CDR2 SVGAGI. This CDR3 contains 12 residues. Trimming cost V 6 bases and J 16 bases, with 19 bases left between them. CDR3 in amino acids: CASRQGNQPRHF. The CDR3 DNA reads as TGTGCCAGCAGACAGGGTAATCAGCCCCGACATTTT.

The chain combines TRBV5-1 with TRBJ2-1, with 8 bases aligning to TRBD2. V shed 2 bases, J shed 2 bases, and the junction held 0 bases outside the gene matches. The CDR3 is 14 amino acids. CDR1 and CDR2 from the germline V gene are SGHRS and YFSETQ. The CDR3 DNA follows: TGCGCCAGCAGCTTAGCGGGAGCCTACAATGAGCAGTTCTTC. Protein: CASSLAGAYNEQFF.

The chain has TRBV7-2 and TRBJ1-2; 8 positions match TRBD1. V was pared by 8 bases and J by 5 bases, with 7 bases of the junction left unmatched. The CDR3 is made up of 13 amino acids. Looked up from germline, CDR1 is SGHTA and CDR2 is FQGNSA. The CDR3 DNA sequence: TGTGCCAGCTGCTACGACAGGGGATATGGCTACACCTTC. Translating gives CASCYDRGYGYTF.

This clonotype counts as medium-sized. This chain uses TRBV5-1 with TRBJ1-1; 7 positions agree with TRBD1. There are 12 residues in the CDR3. Germline loops: CDR1 SGHRS, CDR2 YFSETQ. The ends lost 5 bases at V and 4 bases at J; junction bases unmatched: 2. The DNA of the CDR3 is TGCGCCAGCAGGACAGGGACCACTGAAGCTTTCTTT. This gives the protein CASRTGTTEAFF.

This clonotype was recorded a few times. J is TRBJ2-1 and V is TRBV11-2; 10 bases align to TRBD2. The CDR3 totals 16 residues. Germline V lookup: CDR1 SGHAT, CDR2 FQNNGV. After removal of 4 bases from V and 6 bases from J, the junction contained 9 bases not matched to a gene. Here the CDR3 reads CASSSTTSGKSNEQFF. Written as DNA, the CDR3 is TGTGCCAGCAGCTCAACCACTAGCGGGAAATCCAATGAGCAGTTCTTC. The full variable domain, completed using reference TRBV11-2 and TRBJ2-1, is EAGVAQSPRYKIIEKRQSVAFWCNPISGHATLYWYQQILGQGPKLLIQFQNNGVVDDSQLPKDRFSAERLKGVDSTLKIQPAKLEDSAVYLCASSSTTSGKSNEQFFGPGTRLTVL.

This clonotype was counted a few times. This sequence joins TRBV5-1 and TRBJ2-7, with TRBD1 as a possible D gene (6 bases). V was cut by 1 base and J by 3 bases, with 11 bases left in between. The V gene's germline CDR1 is SGHRS and CDR2 YFSETQ. The CDR3 extends over 14 amino acids. CDR3 sequence reads: CASSLSRGHYEQYF. CDR3 bases: TGCGCCAGCAGCTTGAGCAGGGGACACTACGAGCAGTACTTC.

The chain carries TRBV6-1 and TRBJ1-5, with 8 bases identical to TRBD1. The CDR3 runs to 16 residues. Looked up from germline, CDR1 is MNHNS and CDR2 is SASEGT. Unmatched junction bases numbered 13, after V lost 6 bases and J lost 6 bases. For the CDR3, the DNA is TGTGCCAGCAGCCGCACGGACAGGGCGCGGAGTCAGCCCCAGCATTTT. Residues: CASSRTDRARSQPQHF.

Regarding this clonotype: An end of the junction differs from the germline gene, which may be a read error. The rearrangement joins TRBV7-3 to TRBJ2-1; D gene uncertain. Germline CDR1 is SGHTA and CDR2 is FQGTGA. This CDR3 contains 13 residues. The CDR3 protein is CASSEGPDDERFF. The CDR3 nucleotides read TGTGCCAGCAGCGAAGGGCCGGACGATGAGCGGTTCTTC.

Turning to this clonotype: A read error may produce the germline difference seen at one junction end. V and J are TRBV6-5 and TRBJ2-1; TRBD2 matches at 9 bases. Germline CDR1 is MNHEY and CDR2 is SVGAGI. The CDR3 runs to 15 residues. CDR3 loop: CAGGEAGLAGGWQFF. CDR3 DNA sequence: TGCGCCGGCGGGGAGGCGGGACTAGCAGGAGGGTGGCAGTTCTTC.

This clonotype was detected many times. The chain uses TRBV7-9 and TRBJ1-1; tentative D call: TRBD1 (5 bases). Looked up from germline, CDR1 is SEHNR and CDR2 is FQNEAQ (reference sequence). This CDR3 has 13 residues. V gave up 4 bases and J gave up 4 bases, with 10 bases separating them. Here the CDR3 reads CASSSAGPTEAFF. The CDR3 DNA sequence: TGTGCCAGCAGCTCGGCAGGGCCCACTGAAGCTTTCTTT.

The chain uses TRBV5-1 and TRBJ2-1, with 10 bases that match TRBD2. Germline CDR1 SGHRS, CDR2 YFSETQ. The CDR3 runs 15 residues. The trim removed 4 bases at V and 9 bases at J, leaving 10 bases unmatched. The CDR3, as DNA: TGCGCCAGCAGCCTAATAGCGGGAGGATGGGGTGAGCAGTTCTTC. Its translation is CASSLIAGGWGEQFF.

The chain carries TRBV7-8 and TRBJ1-5; D gene unclear. Trimming removed 1 base from V and 6 bases from J, with 7 bases in between. Germline V gives CDR1 SGHVS, CDR2 FQNEAQ. The CDR3 totals 13 residues. The CDR3 region is CASSLGGFQPQHF. CDR3 in DNA: TGTGCCAGCAGCTTAGGAGGGTTTCAGCCCCAGCATTTT.

Points on this clonotype: Since a much larger clone is just one base distant, this may be a read error. V usage is TRBV15 and J usage is TRBJ2-7, with TRBD1 matching 10 bases. The CDR3 totals 14 residues. CDR1 LNHNV and CDR2 YYDKDF come from the germline V gene (reference sequence). CDR3 in DNA: TGTGCCACCAGCGTCCCGGGACAGGGGCGAGAGCAGTGCTTC. Protein sequence: CATSVPGQGREQCF.

This clonotype was seen a few times. The junction departs from the called germline gene at one end, perhaps through a read error. The chain couples TRBV4-1 to TRBJ1-1; D gene ambiguous. The V gene's germline CDR1 is MGHRA and CDR2 YSYEKL. This CDR3 spans 15 amino acids. CDR3 in DNA: TGTGCCAGCAGCCATCCGTGGCGTGAGAACACTAAAGCTTTCTTT. Translating gives CASSHPWRENTKAFF.

The J gene is TRBJ1-1, the V gene TRBV20-1; D is ambiguous. The CDR3 is made up of 14 amino acids. The germline V and J ends were trimmed by 1 base and 0 bases, with 9 bases remaining between them. CDR1 DFQATT and CDR2 SNEGSKA come from the germline V gene (reference sequence). The CDR3 region has the DNA TGCAGTGCTAGAGTTGGGCGGTTGAACACTGAAGCTTTCTTT. Encoded protein: CSARVGRLNTEAFF.

The table lists this clonotype with a few counts. V is TRBV15 and J is TRBJ2-1, with 8 nucleotides matching TRBD1. After removal of 1 base from V and 6 bases from J, the junction contained 11 bases not matched to a gene. The germline gives CDR1 LNHNV, CDR2 YYDKDF (reference sequence). The CDR3 covers 17 residues. This CDR3 is CATSRAQGVRETNEQFF. As DNA, the CDR3 is TGTGCCACCAGCAGAGCACAGGGGGTAAGGGAAACCAATGAGCAGTTCTTC.

Note on this clonotype: A much larger clone differs from this one at a single base, so this may be a read error. The gene calls are TRBV7-9 and TRBJ2-3; D gene ambiguous. CDR3 length equals 16 residues. The germline V gene encodes CDR1 SEHNR and CDR2 FQNEAQ (reference sequence). Trimming removed 0 bases from V and 7 bases from J, with 17 bases in between. CDR3 bases: TGTGCCAGCAGCTTAGCAGTGGCCCCTCAGGCGAATACGCAGTATTTT. Its translation: CASSLAVAPQANTQYF.